This TCR beta chain was documented in a study of post-analysis software for immune sequencing data. Study at large: Recorded subtypes: relapsing-remitting, secondary progressive, progressive-relapsing; some patients unannotated.

Germline-derived CDR1 and CDR2 are LGHDT and YNNKEL (reference sequence). The CDR3 covers 13 residues. V lost 1 base and J 7 bases, leaving 8 bases between the germline ends. General study points: Higher frequency in patients than in controls was seen for about five TRBV segments, with TRBV5-6, TRBV5-1 and TRBV20-1 among them.

This clonotype came up a few times. Its antigen is currently unknown. cDNA libraries of TCR beta carried unique molecular identifiers. TCRdb redid the calling of the PCR reads with MiXCR, one entry per CDR3 protein. The profile shows under 650,000 distinct CDR3 sequences, about 40% of them singletons. This clonotype was sampled from a girl between 5 and 17 years old with multiple sclerosis. Sequencing was performed on blood. The chain links TRBV3-1 to TRBJ2-1; D remains ambiguous. The chain's CDR3 is CASSQVVENEQFF. Written as DNA, the CDR3 is TGTGCCAGCAGCCAAGTAGTAGAGAATGAGCAGTTCTTC.